The entry that follows covers one T cell receptor beta chain sequence. The entry originates in a study of T cell responses to AZD1222 COVID-19 vaccine. Trimming removed 6 bases at V and 2 bases at J, with 12 bases between. The CDR3 covers 14 residues. CDR1 and CDR2 from the germline V gene are SGHTA and FQGTGA. TCRdb's table, derived via immunoSEQ multiplex PCR, lists solely in-frame clones and lacks some. The sample contains roughly 110,000 clones, roughly nine tenths of which appear only once. The receptor's source is an adult in good health. The V call is TRBV7-3, the J call TRBJ2-3, with unresolved D. The specimen comprised peripheral blood, sampled on day 0 of AZD1222 vaccination. The CDR3: CASRPGYSTDTQYF. The CDR3 nucleotides are TGTGCCAGCAGGCCCGGCTACTCCACAGATACGCAGTATTTT.